This TCR beta chain was recovered during a study of response to subunit inactivated influenza vaccine. In the case of this clonotype: Its antigen is currently unknown.

Germline V lookup: CDR1 SGHTA, CDR2 FQGNSA. V was cut by 1 base and J by 4 bases, with 14 bases left in between. The CDR3 length is 15 residues. Study results and caveats: Only a handful of new T cells, the authors suggested, are recruited with each seasonal influenza vaccination.

TCRdb redid the calling of the RT-PCR reads with MiXCR, one entry per CDR3 protein. The sample gives about 650,000 distinct CDR3 sequences, 14% of which show up once; 7.5% to 8% is in the top ten. The TCR comes from a man between 50 and 59 years old who received an inactivated influenza vaccine. Sequenced here: PBMCs from blood, sampled less than 15 days before vaccination. The V call is TRBV7-2, the J call TRBJ2-7; no reliable D call. Written as DNA, the CDR3 is TGTGCCAGCAGCTTAGATTTCATGGCAGTATACGAGCAGTACTTC. It is translated as CASSLDFMAVYEQYF.